This TCR beta chain originates from a study of blood T cell repertoires in COVID-19. The V end lost 1 base, the J end lost 9 bases, and 28 bases lay between the germline ends. Germline V gene lookup returns CDR1 MNHEY and CDR2 SMNVEV (reference sequence). This CDR3 spans 19 amino acids. Data came from immunoSEQ multiplex PCR; TCRdb stores just in-frame clones and leaves some out. The sample includes approximately 140,000 clones, 75% to 90% seen only once; the top ten take around 2.2%. This clone was counted between two and nine times. The material sequenced was peripheral blood. This chain uses TRBV27 with TRBJ1-5; D perhaps matches TRBD1 (5 bases). The sequence was collected from a man in his sixties or seventies with acute or convalescent COVID-19. DNA of the CDR3: TGTGCCAGCAGTTTATGGGGCGGAATCAGCCCCAGCACCCACAGGCCCCAGCATTTT. It yields the protein CASSLWGGISPSTHRPQHF.